Following are 11 T cell receptor beta chains from one sample sequenced in a study of Graves' ophthalmopathy and Graves' hyperthyroidism. The authors amplified TCR beta CDR3 regions, and they did so from RNA transcripts for repertoire sequencing. The library came from an HTBI-primed first-round RT-PCR and a second-round multiplex PCR. TCRdb itself ran the multiplex PCR reads through MiXCR, one entry per CDR3 protein. The sample carries roughly 480,000 distinct CDR3 sequences, 13% to 15% recorded once. Sequencing was performed on blood. These receptors were obtained from a woman aged 30 to 39 with Graves' ophthalmopathy.

The chain has TRBV28 and TRBJ1-5; no reliable D call. Germline assignment: CDR1 MDHEN and CDR2 SYDVKM. The CDR3 has 15 residues. The germline V and J ends were trimmed by 3 bases and 2 bases, with 11 bases remaining between them. For the CDR3, the DNA is TGTGCCAGCAGTTTGGTTTTGGCAGGCAATCAGCCCCAGCATTTT. It translates to CASSLVLAGNQPQHF. The whole variable domain, remainder taken from reference TRBV28 and TRBJ1-5, is DVKVTQSSRYLVKRTGEKVFLECVQDMDHENMFWYRQDPGLGLRLIYFSYDVKMKEKGDIPEGYSVSREKKERFSLILESASTNQTSMYLCASSLVLAGNQPQHFGDGTRLSIL.

The gene calls are TRBV28 and TRBJ2-7, with 7 bases matching TRBD1. V trimming: 5 bases; J trimming: 5 bases; junction bases outside the gene matches: 6. This CDR3 is 13 amino acids long. Per germline, CDR1 MDHEN and CDR2 SYDVKM. CDR3 DNA: TGTGCCAGCAGTCCTACAGGGGACCACGAGCAGTACTTC. Translated, it gives CASSPTGDHEQYF.

In its sample, this clonotype was seen many times. J is TRBJ1-5 and V is TRBV12-3 or TRBV12-4; possibly TRBD1 for D (6 bases). V was pared by 7 bases and J by 6 bases, with 13 bases between. The CDR3 runs 13 residues. Written as DNA, the CDR3 is TGTGCCAGCACCCCGGGGGGCAGTCAGCCCCAGCATTTT. It is translated as CASTPGGSQPQHF.

This clonotype has just a few counts. A much larger clonotype is one base distant, so this may be a read error. This rearrangement joins TRBV4-2 to TRBJ2-2; the D gene is possibly TRBD2 (6 bases). CDR1 is LGHNA and CDR2 is YNFKEQ in the germline V gene. This CDR3 has 13 residues. The CDR3 protein is CASRQGEAGELLF. In nucleotides, the CDR3 is TGTGCCAGCAGGCAAGGGGAGGCCGGGGAGCTGTTGTTT.

In this sample, this clonotype turned up many times. This sequence joins TRBV11-1 and TRBJ1-1; a possible D gene is TRBD1 (6 bases). This CDR3 comprises 15 residues. V gave up 5 bases and J gave up 4 bases, with 17 bases separating them. The germline V gene encodes CDR1 SGHAT and CDR2 FQDESV (reference sequence). This CDR3 reads CASSQGTLGATEAFF. The DNA for the CDR3 is TGTGCCAGCAGCCAAGGGACATTGGGGGCCACTGAAGCTTTCTTT.

The rearrangement joins TRBV20-1 to TRBJ2-2; unclear D gene. Germline CDR1 reads DFQATT; CDR2 reads SNEGSKA (reference sequence). The V and J ends lost 3 bases and 3 bases respectively, with 8 bases between them. CDR3 length: 13 amino acids. CDR3: CSARSHHTGELFF. In DNA, the CDR3 is TGCAGTGCTAGGAGTCACCACACCGGGGAGCTGTTTTTT.

This clonotype has a handful of counts. This chain links TRBV11-2 with TRBJ2-5, with 8 bases fitting TRBD1. The CDR3 spans 13 residues. The germline V gene has CDR1 SGHAT and CDR2 FQNNGV. J lost 4 bases, V lost 5 bases, and 3 bases had no gene match. The CDR3: CASSTGTGETQYF. The CDR3 bases are TGTGCCAGCAGCACCGGGACAGGAGAGACCCAGTACTTC.

This clonotype was picked up many times. The chain couples TRBV15 to TRBJ2-7; no clear D gene. V was trimmed by 5 bases and J by 5 bases, leaving 13 bases between them. The CDR3 is made up of 13 amino acids. Per the germline V gene, CDR1 is LNHNV and CDR2 is YYDKDF (reference sequence). CDR3 sequence: CATSVYPLDEQYF. Written as DNA, the CDR3 is TGTGCCACCAGCGTTTACCCTCTCGACGAGCAGTACTTC. Using reference TRBV15 and TRBJ2-7 for the parts outside the CDR3, the full variable domain is DAMVIQNPRYQVTQFGKPVTLSCSQTLNHNVMYWYQQKSSQAPKLLFHYYDKDFNNEADTPDNFQSRRPNTSFCFLDIRSPGLGDTAMYLCATSVYPLDEQYFGPGTRLTVT.

The V gene is TRBV12-3 or TRBV12-4, the J gene TRBJ1-1; D gene ambiguous. Trimming removed 1 base at V and 1 base at J, with 19 bases between. This CDR3 contains 18 residues. CDR3 residues: CASSLGGSLLKRNTEAFF. Written as DNA, the CDR3 is TGTGCCAGCAGTTTAGGTGGGTCCCTCCTTAAACGGAACACTGAAGCTTTCTTT.

V and J are TRBV30 and TRBJ1-5; D perhaps matches TRBD1 (5 bases). This CDR3 comprises 13 residues. CDR1 GTSNPN and CDR2 SVGIG come from the germline V gene (reference sequence). V lost 5 bases to trimming and J lost 2 bases, with 10 bases between them. The CDR3 region is CAWGQGGNQPQHF. CDR3 DNA: TGTGCCTGGGGGCAGGGAGGCAATCAGCCCCAGCATTTT.

This chain uses TRBV4-1 with TRBJ2-7; 7 positions match TRBD2. Germline CDR1 and CDR2: MGHRA and YSYEKL. Losses at the gene ends were 4 bases for V and 2 bases for J; bases not matched to a gene: 8. This CDR3 comprises 15 residues. Here the CDR3 reads CASSPDRGEPYEQYF. The CDR3 bases are TGCGCCAGCAGCCCCGATCGGGGGGAACCCTACGAGCAGTACTTC.